These 13 T cell receptor beta chains came from one sample sequenced in a study of blood T cell repertoires in COVID-19. Method: immunoSEQ multiplex PCR; TCRdb's copy keeps in-frame clones and lacks some. This table holds fewer than 450,000 clones, about 88% found once. The sample consisted of peripheral blood. The receptors were gathered from a woman in her seventies with COVID-19, enrolled during active disease.

This chain uses TRBV19 with TRBJ1-1, with D possibly being TRBD1 (6 bases). The V gene lost 5 bases and the J gene lost 0 bases, with 10 bases spanning the gap. CDR3 length: 14 amino acids. Germline lookup yields CDR1 LNHDA and CDR2 SQIVND (reference sequence). CDR3 coding DNA: TGTGCCAGTAGTCTACAGGGAGTGAACACTGAAGCTTTCTTT. Translation gives CASSLQGVNTEAFF.

This clone has just one count. The chain couples TRBV12-5 to TRBJ2-1; D remains unclear. V dropped 8 bases and J dropped 4 bases, with 18 bases sitting between them. CDR3 length: 15 residues. Germline lookup yields CDR1 LGHNT and CDR2 FRNRAP. The CDR3: CASKLPGSAYNEQFF. The DNA of the CDR3 is TGTGCTAGTAAACTCCCAGGTTCTGCATACAATGAGCAGTTCTTC.

V and J are TRBV9 and TRBJ2-6; D remains unclear. Germline V gives CDR1 SGDLS, CDR2 YYNGEE. V lost 3 bases and J 0 bases, leaving 7 bases between the germline ends. The CDR3 is 15 amino acids. The CDR3 reads CASSARTSGANVLTF. For the CDR3, the DNA is TGTGCCAGCAGCGCTAGAACCTCTGGGGCCAACGTCCTGACTTTC.

The V call is TRBV9, the J call TRBJ1-3; D uncertain. CDR1 and CDR2 (germline): SGDLS, YYNGEE. Trimming shortened V by 0 bases and J by 0 bases, and 7 bases separated the two germline ends. The CDR3 sequence is 15 residues long. The CDR3 nucleotides read TGTGCCAGCAGCGTAGACTTTTCCTCTGGAAACACCATATATTTT. Translation: CASSVDFSSGNTIYF.

The J gene is TRBJ1-2, the V gene TRBV29-1, with TRBD1 as a possible D gene (6 bases). This CDR3 contains 13 residues. CDR1 and CDR2 (germline): SQVTM, ANQGSEA. With 4 bases removed from V and 7 bases from J, the gap between germline ends came to 16 bases. CDR3 coding DNA: TGCAGCGTTGCGGGGGGCGCGGGTCGTGGCTACACCTTC. Its translation: CSVAGGAGRGYTF.

This clone showed up just a few times. This sequence joins TRBV3-1 (or the pseudogene TRBV3-2) and TRBJ1-6; weak D call: TRBD1 (6 bases). CDR3 length: 17 residues. Looked up from germline, CDR1 is LGHDT and CDR2 is YNNKEL (reference sequence). V lost 0 bases and J 8 bases, leaving 17 bases between the germline ends. The chain's CDR3 is CASSQDGRGLRDSPLHF. The CDR3 region has the DNA TGTGCCAGCAGCCAAGATGGCAGGGGTCTTCGGGATTCACCCCTCCACTTT.

The rearrangement links TRBV28 to TRBJ1-1; the D gene is possibly TRBD1 (6 bases). The V end lost 6 bases, the J end lost 5 bases, and 7 bases lay between the germline ends. Germline V CDR1 and CDR2: MDHEN, SYDVKM. The CDR3 loop spans 11 amino acids. The CDR3 DNA is TGTGCCAGCAGCCAGGGGACTGAAGCTTTCTTT. Protein: CASSQGTEAFF.

The chain couples TRBV5-1 to TRBJ2-5; TRBD2 is a possible D gene (5 bases). Trimming removed 4 bases from V and 5 bases from J, with 9 bases in between. The length of the CDR3 is 12 residues. Germline V gene data show CDR1 as SGHRS and CDR2 as YFSETQ. The chain's CDR3 is CASSRDGETQYF. The CDR3 DNA is TGCGCCAGCAGCCGGGATGGGGAGACCCAGTACTTC.

The V and J genes are TRBV30 and TRBJ2-2; 7 bases agree with TRBD1. The V segment lost 2 bases and the J segment 4 bases; nucleotides outside the gene matches: 7. The CDR3 extends over 15 amino acids. Germline lookup yields CDR1 GTSNPN and CDR2 SVGIG (reference sequence). CDR3 sequence reads: CAWSPLTGITGELFF. CDR3 nucleotides: TGTGCCTGGAGTCCCCTGACAGGGATCACCGGGGAGCTGTTTTTT.

This chain joins TRBV6-5 and TRBJ2-7; 8 nucleotides agree with TRBD1. Germline V gene sequence: CDR1 MNHEY, CDR2 SVGAGI. CDR3 length equals 13 residues. V shed 7 bases and J 2 bases; nucleotides not matched to a gene: 4. This CDR3 reads CASTGQGPYEQYF. The CDR3 DNA reads as TGTGCCAGCACCGGACAGGGACCCTACGAGCAGTACTTC.

The genes are TRBV5-1 and TRBJ1-6, with TRBD1 identical over 10 bases. The CDR3 runs 16 residues. CDR1 and CDR2 from the germline V gene are SGHRS and YFSETQ. After removal of 0 bases from V and 8 bases from J, the junction contained 5 bases not matched to a gene. The CDR3 sequence is CASSLVTGGVDSPLHF. As DNA, the CDR3 is TGCGCCAGCAGCTTGGTGACAGGGGGCGTCGATTCACCCCTCCACTTT.

This chain connects TRBV4-2 to TRBJ1-2, with unresolved D. Germline CDR1 reads LGHNA; CDR2 reads YNFKEQ. V lost 0 bases, J lost 5 bases, and 13 bases lay in between. The CDR3 covers 15 residues. This CDR3 reads CASSQDFGYRYGYTF. The CDR3 DNA follows: TGTGCCAGCAGCCAAGACTTCGGGTATCGGTATGGCTACACCTTC.

V and J are TRBV9 and TRBJ2-7; D is unclear. Germline assignment: CDR1 SGDLS and CDR2 YYNGEE. This CDR3 comprises 14 residues. V was pared by 0 bases and J by 0 bases, with 7 bases between. Here the CDR3 DNA reads TGTGCCAGCAGCGTAGGCGAGGACTCCTACGAGCAGTACTTC. It specifies CASSVGEDSYEQYF.